These 18 T cell receptor beta chains share one sample of origin, sequenced in a study of identical twins. TCRdb fed the 5' RACE reads into MiXCR, producing one record per CDR3 protein. The data contain about 660,000 distinct CDR3 sequences, 8.6% of them singletons. The same data also went into a second study, on yellow fever vaccine responses in identical twins.

Sequencing was carried out using PBMCs. Receptor source: a woman aged 18-29 years in good health.

The rearrangement links TRBV10-2 to TRBJ2-3; 7 bases match TRBD2. Germline-derived CDR1 and CDR2 are WSHSY and SAAADI. The CDR3 consists of 15 residues. Trimming cost V 6 bases and J 0 bases; bases outside gene matches: 6. The CDR3: CASRGGRASTDTQYF. CDR3 nucleotides: TGCGCCAGCAGAGGAGGGAGGGCTAGCACAGATACGCAGTATTTT.

The V gene is TRBV7-2, the J gene TRBJ2-1; no clear D. Germline CDR1 SGHTA, CDR2 FQGNSA. Trimming pared 5 bases from V and 6 bases from J, leaving 11 bases between. The CDR3 is made up of 13 amino acids. As DNA, the CDR3 is TGTGCCAGCAGCCCCCGAGTGGGCAATGAGCAGTTCTTC. Translation: CASSPRVGNEQFF.

The gene calls are TRBV11-3 and TRBJ2-2, with TRBD2 matching 9 bases. The ends lost 1 base at V and 7 bases at J; junction bases unmatched: 7. The CDR3 covers 16 residues. CDR1 is SGHNT, CDR2 YENEEA, per germline. DNA for the CDR3: TGTGCCAGCAGCTTAGTTCGAGCGGGAGGAATCGGGGAGCTGTTTTTT. Translation gives CASSLVRAGGIGELFF.

This clonotype was recorded at least ten times. The chain links TRBV4-3 to TRBJ1-6; D gene uncertain. Germline V CDR1 and CDR2: LGHNA, YSLEER. This CDR3 region has 11 residues. Trimming pared 0 bases from V and 9 bases from J, leaving 0 bases between. In DNA, the CDR3 is TGCGCCAGCAGCCAAGATTCACCCCTCCACTTT. It translates to CASSQDSPLHF.

This clonotype has only a few counts. The V gene is TRBV29-1, the J gene TRBJ1-1, with a weak D call TRBD1 (5 bases). Germline V lookup: CDR1 SQVTM, CDR2 ANQGSEA. The length of the CDR3 is 14 residues. V dropped 3 bases and J dropped 3 bases, with 14 bases sitting between them. Here the CDR3 DNA reads TGCAGCGTTGATCTTTCAGGGCAGGACACTGAAGCTTTCTTT. Protein sequence: CSVDLSGQDTEAFF.

This clonotype was observed a handful of times. The chain carries TRBV10-3 and TRBJ1-2; 10 bases fit TRBD1. CDR3 size: 17 residues. V trimming: 1 base; J trimming: 4 bases; junction bases outside the gene matches: 9. Germline-derived CDR1 and CDR2 are ENHRY and SYGVKD. CDR3 region: CAISEFDPGQGTYGYTF. CDR3 DNA: TGTGCCATCAGTGAGTTCGATCCGGGACAGGGGACCTATGGCTACACCTTC.

This clonotype has more than one count but fewer than ten. The gene calls are TRBV7-6 and TRBJ2-7; possible D gene TRBD1, 7 bases. Germline V gene data show CDR1 as SGHVS and CDR2 as FNYEAQ. The CDR3 runs 12 residues. The germline V and J ends were trimmed by 4 bases and 9 bases, with 13 bases remaining between them. DNA of the CDR3: TGTGCCAGCAGCTCCAGACAGGGAGGGCAGTACTTC. This translates into CASSSRQGGQYF.

The chain combines TRBV6-1 with TRBJ2-3; the D gene is possibly TRBD2 (5 bases). The germline CDR1 and CDR2 sequences are MNHNS and SASEGT. With 1 base removed from V and 3 bases from J, the gap between germline ends came to 14 bases. This CDR3 contains 16 residues. The CDR3 nucleotides read TGTGCCAGCAGTGAAGGCGGGCTGGGTATTACAGATACGCAGTATTTT. Its protein product is CASSEGGLGITDTQYF.

The CDR3 region is CSARDGNQPQHF. CDR3 nucleotides: TGCAGTGCTAGAGACGGAAATCAGCCCCAGCATTTT. The V and J genes are TRBV20-1 and TRBJ1-5; D unresolved. The CDR3 totals 12 residues. V was pared by 0 bases and J by 4 bases, with 4 bases between. Germline assignment: CDR1 DFQATT and CDR2 SNEGSKA (reference sequence).

V usage is TRBV18 and J usage is TRBJ2-5; TRBD2 aligns across 8 bases. Germline values: CDR1 KGHSH, CDR2 LQKENI. The CDR3 runs 18 residues. J was trimmed by 5 bases and V by 1 base; bases with no gene match: 15. CDR3 loop: CASSPLMISGSLRETQYF. CDR3 coding DNA: TGTGCCAGCTCACCACTGATGATCAGCGGGAGCCTCAGGGAGACCCAGTACTTC.

Concerning this clonotype: At one end, the junction sequence differs from germline, possibly due to a read error. This chain joins TRBV12-3 or TRBV12-4 and TRBJ2-7, with D hard to call. CDR3 length: 14 residues. The DNA of the CDR3 is TGTGCCAGCAAATACGAATCGTTCTCCTACGAGCAGTGCTTC. Translation gives CASKYESFSYEQCF.

This clonotype was counted ten times or more. The rearrangement uses TRBV12-3 or TRBV12-4 and TRBJ2-5, with a possible D match to TRBD2 (7 bases). V dropped 8 bases and J dropped 5 bases, with 24 bases sitting between them. The CDR3 has 16 amino acids. CDR3 residues: CASGGGGTTPEETQYF. CDR3 bases: TGTGCCAGCGGGGGGGGTGGGACAACCCCCGAGGAGACCCAGTACTTC.

This clonotype appeared many times. The CDR3 here is CASSSPSKNTGELFF. CDR3 nucleotide sequence: TGTGCCAGCAGCTCGCCATCTAAGAACACCGGGGAGCTGTTTTTT. J is TRBJ2-2 and V is TRBV11-2; D is unresolved. With 4 bases removed from V and 1 base from J, the gap between germline ends came to 10 bases. The length of the CDR3 is 15 residues. Germline V gene sequence: CDR1 SGHAT, CDR2 FQNNGV.

This clonotype was counted only a few times. The chain is built from TRBV7-9 and TRBJ1-4; the D gene is possibly TRBD1 (5 bases). The CDR3 sequence is 16 residues long. Looked up from germline, CDR1 is SEHNR and CDR2 is FQNEAQ (reference sequence). V was pared by 5 bases and J by 7 bases, with 20 bases between. The CDR3 bases are TGTGCCAGCAGCCCCCGCCGGCAGGGCGGGGGTGAAAAACTGTTTTTT. Protein sequence: CASSPRRQGGGEKLFF.

This clonotype was seen only a few times. The chain recombines TRBV27 with TRBJ1-5; 12 bases map to TRBD1. With V trimmed by 6 bases and J by 3 bases, 6 bases remained unmatched. The CDR3 loop spans 16 amino acids. Germline V gene sequence: CDR1 MNHEY, CDR2 SMNVEV (reference sequence). CDR3 coding DNA: TGTGCCAGCAGCTCGGGACAGGGGGCCCTCAATCAGCCCCAGCATTTT. Amino acid sequence: CASSSGQGALNQPQHF.

This clonotype has a count of ten or more. The chain is built from TRBV24-1 and TRBJ2-1; no firm D call. The V gene's germline CDR1 is KGHDR and CDR2 SFDVKD. This CDR3 contains 13 residues. V lost 4 bases and J 9 bases, leaving 12 bases between the germline ends. CDR3 in DNA: TGTGCCACCAGTGACCTAAGACGTGGTGAGCAGTTCTTC. Protein product: CATSDLRRGEQFF.

This clonotype was picked up many times. The rearrangement uses TRBV7-9 and TRBJ2-1, with no clear D. The CDR3 covers 16 residues. Trimming removed 4 bases at V and 2 bases at J, with 15 bases between. Germline lookup yields CDR1 SEHNR and CDR2 FQNEAQ (reference sequence). The CDR3 DNA reads TGTGCCAGCAGCTCGCGCGTTCGCAGCCCCTACAATGAGCAGTTCTTC. It yields the protein CASSSRVRSPYNEQFF.

Ten or more counts support this clonotype. This sequence joins TRBV27 and TRBJ2-7; D is possibly TRBD2 (5 bases). CDR1 is MNHEY, CDR2 SMNVEV, per germline (reference sequence). Trimming pared 1 base from V and 3 bases from J, leaving 10 bases between. The CDR3 totals 14 residues. The CDR3 spells CASSLWGGGYEQYF. CDR3 nucleotides: TGTGCCAGCAGTTTATGGGGTGGAGGCTACGAGCAGTACTTC.